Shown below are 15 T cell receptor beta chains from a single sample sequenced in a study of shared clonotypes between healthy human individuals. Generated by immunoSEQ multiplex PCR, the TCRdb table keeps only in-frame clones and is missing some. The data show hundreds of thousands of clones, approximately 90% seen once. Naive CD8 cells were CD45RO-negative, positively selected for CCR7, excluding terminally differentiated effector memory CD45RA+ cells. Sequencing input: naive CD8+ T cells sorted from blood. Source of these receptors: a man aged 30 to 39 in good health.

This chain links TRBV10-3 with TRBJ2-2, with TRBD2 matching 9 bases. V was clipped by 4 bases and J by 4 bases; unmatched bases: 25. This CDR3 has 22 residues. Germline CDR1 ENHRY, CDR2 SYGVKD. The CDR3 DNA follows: TGTGCCATCAGTGTTTTATCTGGCCAAGGTGGTAGCGGGGGTTTGTCCACCGGGGAGCTGTTTTTT. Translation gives CAISVLSGQGGSGGLSTGELFF.

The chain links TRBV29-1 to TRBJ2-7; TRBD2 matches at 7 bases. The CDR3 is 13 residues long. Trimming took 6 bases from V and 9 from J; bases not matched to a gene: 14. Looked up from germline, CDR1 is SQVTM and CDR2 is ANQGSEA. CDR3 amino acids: CSVKGGERDGQYF. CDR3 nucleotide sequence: TGCAGCGTGAAGGGCGGTGAGCGGGATGGGCAGTACTTC.

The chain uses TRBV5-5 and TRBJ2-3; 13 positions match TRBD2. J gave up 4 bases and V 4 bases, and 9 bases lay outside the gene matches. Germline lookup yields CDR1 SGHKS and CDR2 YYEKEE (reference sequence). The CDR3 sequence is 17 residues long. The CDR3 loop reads CASSPRTSGSRPDTQYF. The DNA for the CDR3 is TGTGCCAGCAGCCCGAGGACTAGCGGGAGCCGTCCAGATACGCAGTATTTT.

CDR3: CASSAGPQSSYEQYF. The CDR3 bases are TGTGCCAGCAGCGCCGGGCCCCAGAGCTCCTACGAGCAGTACTTC. The chain joins TRBV2 to TRBJ2-7; no clear D. Per germline, CDR1 SNHLY and CDR2 FYNNEI. Trimming removed 6 bases at V and 0 bases at J, with 15 bases between. The CDR3 totals 15 residues.

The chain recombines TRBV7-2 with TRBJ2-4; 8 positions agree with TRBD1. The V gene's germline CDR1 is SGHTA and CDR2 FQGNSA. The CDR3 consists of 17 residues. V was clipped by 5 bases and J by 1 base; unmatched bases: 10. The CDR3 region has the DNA TGTGCCAGCAGCCACCTTGGACAGGGATGGGCCAAAAACATTCAGTACTTC. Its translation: CASSHLGQGWAKNIQYF.

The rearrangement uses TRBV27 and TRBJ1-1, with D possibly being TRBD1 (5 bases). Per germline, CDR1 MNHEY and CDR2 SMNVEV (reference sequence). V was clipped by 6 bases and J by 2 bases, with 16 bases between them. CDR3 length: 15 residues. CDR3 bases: TGTGCCAGCAGCGGGGGAGCGGCGGCTAACACTGAAGCTTTCTTT. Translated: CASSGGAAANTEAFF.

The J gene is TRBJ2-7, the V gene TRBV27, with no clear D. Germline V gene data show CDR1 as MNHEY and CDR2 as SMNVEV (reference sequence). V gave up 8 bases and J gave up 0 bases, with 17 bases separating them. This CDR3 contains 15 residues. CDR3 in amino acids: CASGGWAVNSYEQYF. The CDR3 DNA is TGTGCCAGCGGTGGTTGGGCGGTAAACTCCTACGAGCAGTACTTC.

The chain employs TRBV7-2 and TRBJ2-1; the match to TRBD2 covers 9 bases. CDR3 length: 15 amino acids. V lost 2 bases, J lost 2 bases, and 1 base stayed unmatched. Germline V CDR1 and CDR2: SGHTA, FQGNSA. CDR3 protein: CASSLIAGAYNEQFF. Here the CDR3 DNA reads TGTGCCAGCAGCTTAATAGCGGGGGCCTACAATGAGCAGTTCTTC.

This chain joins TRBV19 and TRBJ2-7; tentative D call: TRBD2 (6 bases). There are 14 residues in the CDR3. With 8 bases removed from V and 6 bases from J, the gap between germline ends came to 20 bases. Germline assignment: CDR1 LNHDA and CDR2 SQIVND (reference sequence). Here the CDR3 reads CASRDPQEGSEQYF. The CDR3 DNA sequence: TGTGCCAGTCGAGATCCTCAGGAGGGGAGCGAGCAGTACTTC. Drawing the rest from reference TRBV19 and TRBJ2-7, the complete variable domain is DGGITQSPKYLFRKEGQNVTLSCEQNLNHDAMYWYRQDPGQGLRLIYYSQIVNDFQKGDIAEGYSVSREKKESFPLTVTSAQKNPTAFYLCASRDPQEGSEQYFGPGTRLTVT.

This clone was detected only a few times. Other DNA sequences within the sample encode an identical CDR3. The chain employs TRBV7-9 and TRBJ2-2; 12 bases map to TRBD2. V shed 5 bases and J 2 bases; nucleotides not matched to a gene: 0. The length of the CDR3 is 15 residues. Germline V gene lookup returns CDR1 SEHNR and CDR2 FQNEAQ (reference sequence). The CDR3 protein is CASSGLAGNTGELFF. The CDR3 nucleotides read TGTGCCAGCAGCGGACTAGCGGGAAACACCGGGGAGCTGTTTTTT.

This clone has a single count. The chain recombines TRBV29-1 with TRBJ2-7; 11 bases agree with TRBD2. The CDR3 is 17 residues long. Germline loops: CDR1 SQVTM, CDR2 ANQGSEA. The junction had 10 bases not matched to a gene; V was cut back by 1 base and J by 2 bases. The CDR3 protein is CSVEGTSGPFAAYEQYF. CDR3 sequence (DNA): TGCAGCGTTGAAGGGACTAGCGGGCCCTTCGCCGCCTACGAGCAGTACTTC.

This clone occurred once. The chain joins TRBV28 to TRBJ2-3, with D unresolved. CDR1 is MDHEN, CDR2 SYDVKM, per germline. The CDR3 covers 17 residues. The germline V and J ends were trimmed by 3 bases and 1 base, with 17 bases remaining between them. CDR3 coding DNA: TGTGCCAGCAGTTTCGAGGTGTCCGGGTTGGGCACAGATACGCAGTATTTT. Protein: CASSFEVSGLGTDTQYF.

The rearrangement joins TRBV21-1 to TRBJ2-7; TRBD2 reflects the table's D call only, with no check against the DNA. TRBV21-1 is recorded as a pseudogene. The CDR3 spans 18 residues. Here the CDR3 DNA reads TGTGCCAGCAGCCTCCGTCTTTGTAGCGGGAGAGGGGCCTACGAGCAGTACTTC. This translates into CASSLRLCSGRGAYEQYF.

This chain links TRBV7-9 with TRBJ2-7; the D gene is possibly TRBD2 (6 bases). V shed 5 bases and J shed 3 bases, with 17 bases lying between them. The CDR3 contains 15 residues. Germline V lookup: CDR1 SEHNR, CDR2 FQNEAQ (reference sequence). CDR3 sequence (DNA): TGTGCCAGCAGCCCGCCCTTAGCGGACTACTACGAGCAGTACTTC. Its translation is CASSPPLADYYEQYF.

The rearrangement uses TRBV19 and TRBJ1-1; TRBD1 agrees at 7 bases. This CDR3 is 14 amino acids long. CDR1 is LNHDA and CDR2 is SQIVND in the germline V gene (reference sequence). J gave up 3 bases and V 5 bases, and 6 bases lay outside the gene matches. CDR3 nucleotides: TGTGCCAGTAGTCTGACAGGGTTAGACACTGAAGCTTTCTTT. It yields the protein CASSLTGLDTEAFF.